The 27 T cell receptor beta chains presented below share a single source sample, sequenced in a study of spatial heterogeneity in lung cancer. Time point specified: blood at routine non-recurrence follow-up after resection. One entry per CDR3 protein, called by TCRdb with MiXCR from the 5' RACE reads. Among approximately 93,000 distinct CDR3 sequences listed, just under 20% were seen once. The specimen comprised PBMCs, sampled at follow-up. The receptors originated from a male donor with early-stage non-small cell lung cancer.

This chain connects TRBV5-1 to TRBJ2-2; D call uncertain. The V end lost 0 bases, the J end lost 6 bases, and 9 bases lay between the germline ends. Germline CDR1 and CDR2: SGHRS and YFSETQ. The CDR3 consists of 14 residues. CDR3 sequence: CASSLDVASGELFF. CDR3 coding DNA: TGCGCCAGCAGCTTGGATGTCGCATCCGGGGAGCTGTTTTTT.

The rearrangement joins TRBV6-5 to TRBJ2-7, with D perhaps assigned TRBD1 or TRBD2 (5 bases each). Trimming left V 6 bases short and J 6 bases short, with 21 bases between. From germline, CDR1 is MNHEY and CDR2 SVGAGI. This CDR3 contains 15 residues. CDR3 sequence: CASSPGSRGRTEQYF. CDR3 DNA sequence: TGTGCCAGCAGCCCGGGATCGAGGGGACGGACCGAGCAGTACTTC.

This clonotype was seen only a few times. The chain has TRBV18 and TRBJ1-1, with D hard to call. In germline, CDR1 is KGHSH, CDR2 LQKENI. V shed 2 bases and J shed 1 base, with 8 bases lying between them. The CDR3 extends over 14 amino acids. CDR3 nucleotides: TGTGCCAGCTCACCAACCCACACGAACACTGAAGCTTTCTTT. Its protein product is CASSPTHTNTEAFF.

A few counts support this clonotype. The chain uses TRBV6-6 and TRBJ2-3; no firm D call. The V end lost 6 bases, the J end lost 4 bases, and 5 bases lay between the germline ends. Germline V gene sequence: CDR1 MNHNY, CDR2 SVGAGI (reference sequence). This CDR3 region has 11 residues. The CDR3 reads CASRGPDTQYF. The DNA for the CDR3 is TGTGCCAGCAGGGGTCCAGATACGCAGTATTTT.

The chain recombines TRBV6-2 or TRBV6-3 with TRBJ1-2; D is perhaps TRBD1 (6 bases). The CDR3 runs 14 residues. The germline CDR1 and CDR2 sequences are MNHEY and SVGEGT. V was cut by 7 bases and J by 6 bases, with 18 bases left in between. DNA of the CDR3: TGTGCCAGCATCTATAACAGGGAAGGCGATGGCTACACCTTC. The encoded protein is CASIYNREGDGYTF.

A few counts support this clonotype. The chain uses TRBV4-3 and TRBJ1-3; 9 bases fit TRBD1. The CDR3 totals 16 residues. CDR1 is LGHNA, CDR2 YSLEER, per germline. The V gene end was trimmed by 4 bases and the J gene end by 0 bases; junction bases not matched to a gene: 4. DNA of the CDR3: TGCGCCAGCAGCCTACAGGGGGCGAGCTCTGGAAACACCATATATTTT. Translated: CASSLQGASSGNTIYF.

This clonotype was counted many times. The chain has TRBV15 and TRBJ2-3, with D possibly being TRBD2 (5 bases). Per germline, CDR1 LNHNV and CDR2 YYDKDF (reference sequence). The CDR3 runs to 14 residues. Trimming took off 11 bases at V and 0 bases at J, with 15 bases between the two ends. The CDR3 is CAAKSGLSTDTQYF. The CDR3 DNA reads TGTGCCGCCAAAAGCGGCCTAAGCACAGATACGCAGTATTTT. Using reference TRBV15 and TRBJ2-3 for the parts outside the CDR3, the full variable domain is DAMVIQNPRYQVTQFGKPVTLSCSQTLNHNVMYWYQQKSSQAPKLLFHYYDKDFNNEADTPDNFQSRRPNTSFCFLDIRSPGLGDTAMYLCAAKSGLSTDTQYFGPGTRLTVL.

The sample holds a few counts of this clonotype. The chain recombines TRBV5-1 with TRBJ1-2, with 10 bases fitting TRBD1. The trim removed 6 bases at V and 7 bases at J, leaving 12 bases unmatched. This CDR3 is built from 15 residues. From germline, CDR1 is SGHRS and CDR2 YFSETQ. CDR3 residues: CASTPNAGQGLGYTF. The CDR3 DNA follows: TGCGCCAGCACCCCAAATGCGGGACAGGGGCTTGGCTACACCTTC.

This clonotype was counted a few times. The rearrangement uses TRBV5-6 and TRBJ1-4, with TRBD1 as a possible D gene (5 bases). Trimming cost V 4 bases and J 4 bases, with 11 bases left between them. Per germline, CDR1 SGHDT and CDR2 YYEEEE. There are 14 residues in the CDR3. CDR3 DNA: TGTGCCAGCAGCGAGGGACTCCTTAATGAAAAACTGTTTTTT. It specifies CASSEGLLNEKLFF.

The chain employs TRBV4-1 and TRBJ2-1, with 7 bases fitting TRBD2. This CDR3 region has 17 residues. The junction had 11 bases not matched to a gene; V was cut back by 1 base and J by 5 bases. Germline CDR1 and CDR2: MGHRA and YSYEKL. The CDR3 nucleotides are TGCGCCAGCAGCCAAGCGGCCACGGCTAGCGGCAACAATGAGCAGTTCTTC. Residues: CASSQAATASGNNEQFF.

A few counts support this clonotype. The chain couples TRBV11-3 to TRBJ2-3, with 15 bases matching TRBD2. V was clipped by 5 bases and J by 5 bases; unmatched bases: 8. CDR1 and CDR2 (germline): SGHNT, YENEEA. The CDR3 spans 17 residues. This CDR3 reads CASSRRTSGGVGDTQYF. In DNA, the CDR3 is TGTGCCAGCAGCCGTCGGACTAGCGGGGGGGTTGGAGATACGCAGTATTTT.

This clonotype was observed a few times. The rearrangement joins TRBV20-1 to TRBJ2-7; 7 bases line up with TRBD1. CDR3 length: 14 residues. The germline gives CDR1 DFQATT, CDR2 SNEGSKA (reference sequence). V dropped 3 bases and J dropped 0; count of bases not matched to a gene: 5. CDR3 amino acids: CSASPGTASYEQYF. In nucleotides, the CDR3 is TGCAGTGCTAGCCCCGGGACAGCCTCCTACGAGCAGTACTTC.

The chain's CDR3 is CSVVRAGGANTQYF. CDR3 coding DNA: TGCAGCGTGGTTAGGGCCGGCGGCGCAAATACGCAGTATTTT. V gene TRBV29-1 combines with J gene TRBJ2-3; no clear D gene. The CDR3 consists of 14 residues. Germline CDR1 and CDR2: SQVTM and ANQGSEA. V was trimmed by 6 bases and J by 7 bases, leaving 20 bases between them.

This clonotype has more than one count but fewer than ten. The chain combines TRBV11-2 with TRBJ2-6; D might be TRBD2 (5 bases). CDR3 length: 16 residues. Germline assignment: CDR1 SGHAT and CDR2 FQNNGV. The V gene lost 3 bases and the J gene lost 0 bases, with 9 bases spanning the gap. In nucleotides, the CDR3 is TGTGCCAGCAGCTTGCGAGGGTTCTCTGGGGCCAACGTCCTGACTTTC. It encodes CASSLRGFSGANVLTF.

The chain links TRBV6-2 or TRBV6-3 to TRBJ2-7; D might be TRBD2 (5 bases). CDR3 length: 11 residues. The V end lost 10 bases, the J end lost 3 bases, and 10 bases lay between the germline ends. Germline values: CDR1 MNHEY, CDR2 SVGEGT. CDR3 bases: TGTGCCACTAGTCGGGGCTACGAGCAGTACGTC. Translation gives CATSRGYEQYV.

The rearrangement uses TRBV7-2 and TRBJ2-3, with 8 bases that match TRBD1. Germline CDR1 reads SGHTA; CDR2 reads FQGNSA. CDR3 length equals 15 residues. Unmatched junction bases numbered 6, after V lost 2 bases and J lost 5 bases. Here the CDR3 reads CASSLFQGAQDTQYF. CDR3 coding DNA: TGTGCCAGCAGCTTATTCCAGGGGGCGCAAGATACGCAGTATTTT.

This clonotype was seen a few times. The chain combines TRBV4-1 with TRBJ1-5, with no clear D. The germline CDR1 and CDR2 sequences are MGHRA and YSYEKL. The CDR3 is 15 residues long. With 1 base removed from V and 3 bases from J, the gap between germline ends came to 10 bases. CDR3 amino acids: CASSQGRRSNQPQHF. The CDR3, as DNA: TGCGCCAGCAGCCAAGGCCGTCGGTCCAATCAGCCCCAGCATTTT.

The V call is TRBV7-9, the J call TRBJ2-5; no clear D. The CDR3 totals 13 residues. From germline, CDR1 is SEHNR and CDR2 FQNEAQ (reference sequence). The V and J ends lost 8 bases and 5 bases respectively, with 15 bases between them. The CDR3 DNA reads TGTGCCAGCCTTTCCCTCTCCTACGAGACCCAGTACTTC. This translates into CASLSLSYETQYF.

This chain joins TRBV12-3 or TRBV12-4 and TRBJ1-2; TRBD1 is a possible D gene (6 bases). The V end was cut by 7 bases, the J end by 2 bases, with 11 bases between. The CDR3 length is 13 residues. The CDR3 coding sequence is TGTGCCAGCAATCCCACAGGGAACTATGGCTACACCTTC. This sequence encodes CASNPTGNYGYTF.

V gene TRBV20-1 combines with J gene TRBJ2-3, with a possible D match to TRBD2 (5 bases). Trimming removed 3 bases from V and 2 bases from J, with 9 bases in between. From germline, CDR1 is DFQATT and CDR2 SNEGSKA (reference sequence). CDR3 length equals 13 residues. CDR3 sequence (DNA): TGCAGTGCTAGGAGGGCGTCCACAGATACGCAGTATTTT. This sequence encodes CSARRASTDTQYF.

At least ten counts were recorded for this clonotype. The rearrangement joins TRBV6-2 or TRBV6-3 to TRBJ2-1; tentative D call: TRBD2 (5 bases). This CDR3 is 17 amino acids long. V was clipped by 6 bases and J by 7 bases, with 25 bases between them. The V gene's germline CDR1 is MNHEY and CDR2 SVGEGT. CDR3 nucleotide sequence: TGTGCCAGCAGCCTTTTCGATCTAGGGCGGGCGAGAAATGAGCAGTTCTTC. Protein product: CASSLFDLGRARNEQFF.

This clonotype was found many times. In nucleotides, the CDR3 is TGTGCCAGCAGTTACTCTTTGCCCAGCTCTGGGGCCAACGTCCTGACTTTC. This sequence encodes CASSYSLPSSGANVLTF. V and J are TRBV6-5 and TRBJ2-6; D ambiguous. V lost 0 bases to trimming and J lost 0 bases, with 9 bases between them. This CDR3 comprises 17 residues. Per germline, CDR1 MNHEY and CDR2 SVGAGI.

The table lists this clonotype with a few counts. The rearrangement uses TRBV20-1 and TRBJ2-5, with 8 positions matching TRBD2. The germline gives CDR1 DFQATT, CDR2 SNEGSKA (reference sequence). Trimming removed 6 bases from V and 8 bases from J; junction bases left unmatched: 11. CDR3 length: 13 residues. The CDR3 sequence is CSAHTSGLRTQYF. In DNA form, the CDR3 reads TGCAGTGCACATACTAGCGGACTAAGAACCCAGTACTTC.

This clonotype was observed at least ten times. CDR3 coding DNA: TGTGCCAGCTCACAAAACCCCGGGACAGGGTACACAGATACGCAGTATTTT. This encodes CASSQNPGTGYTDTQYF. The chain is built from TRBV18 and TRBJ2-3, with 9 nucleotides matching TRBD1. CDR3 length: 17 residues. Germline V CDR1 and CDR2: KGHSH, LQKENI. J lost 2 bases, V lost 4 bases, and 10 bases had no gene match.

This chain connects TRBV13 to TRBJ1-1, with a possible D match to TRBD1 (6 bases). The germline CDR1 and CDR2 sequences are PRHDT and FYEKMQ (reference sequence). There are 15 residues in the CDR3. V lost 5 bases and J 4 bases, leaving 17 bases between the germline ends. The CDR3 is CASSLSGTQPTEAFF. The CDR3 bases are TGTGCCAGCAGCCTATCAGGGACACAGCCCACTGAAGCTTTCTTT.

This clonotype was seen more than once but under ten times. The V call is TRBV24-1, the J call TRBJ2-7; 7 bases are a match to TRBD1. The J segment lost 3 bases and the V segment lost 7 bases, leaving 5 bases of the junction unmatched. The CDR3 spans 13 residues. Germline V gene data show CDR1 as KGHDR and CDR2 as SFDVKD. CDR3 nucleotide sequence: TGTGCCACCAGATTGGGGACAGTCTACGAGCAGTACTTC. This translates into CATRLGTVYEQYF.

The CDR3 DNA follows: TGCAGTGCTAGAGCCAGGGGGGGGAAATTAATCCAGGTTAACAATAGCAATCAGCCCCAGCATTTT. This codes for CSARARGGKLIQVNNSNQPQHF. V usage is TRBV20-1 and J usage is TRBJ1-5; 7 nucleotides agree with TRBD1. Germline loops: CDR1 DFQATT, CDR2 SNEGSKA (reference sequence). This CDR3 region has 22 residues. Trimming cost V 1 base and J 0 bases; bases outside gene matches: 24.